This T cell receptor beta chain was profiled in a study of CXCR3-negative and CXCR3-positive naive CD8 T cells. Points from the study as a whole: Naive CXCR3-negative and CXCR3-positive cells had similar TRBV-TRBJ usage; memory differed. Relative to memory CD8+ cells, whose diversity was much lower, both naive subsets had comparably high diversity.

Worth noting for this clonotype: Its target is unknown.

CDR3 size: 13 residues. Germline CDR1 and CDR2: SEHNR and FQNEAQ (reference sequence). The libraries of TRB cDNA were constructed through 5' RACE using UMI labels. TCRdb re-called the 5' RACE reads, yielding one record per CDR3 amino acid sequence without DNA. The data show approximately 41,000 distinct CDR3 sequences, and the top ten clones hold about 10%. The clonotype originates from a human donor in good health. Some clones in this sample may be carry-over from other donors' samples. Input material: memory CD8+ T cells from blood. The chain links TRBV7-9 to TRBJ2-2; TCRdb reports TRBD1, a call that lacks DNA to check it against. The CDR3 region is CASGGLNTGELFF.